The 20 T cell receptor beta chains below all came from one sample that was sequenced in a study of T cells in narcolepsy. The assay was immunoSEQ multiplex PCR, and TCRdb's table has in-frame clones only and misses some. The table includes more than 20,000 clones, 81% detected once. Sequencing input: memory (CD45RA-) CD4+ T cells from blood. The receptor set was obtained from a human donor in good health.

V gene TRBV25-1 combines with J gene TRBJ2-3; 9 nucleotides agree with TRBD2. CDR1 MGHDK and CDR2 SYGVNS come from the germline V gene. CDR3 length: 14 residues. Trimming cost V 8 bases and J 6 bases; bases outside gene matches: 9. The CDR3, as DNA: TGTGCCAGCGAACGAGGACTAGCGTCCGATACGCAGTATTTT. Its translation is CASERGLASDTQYF.

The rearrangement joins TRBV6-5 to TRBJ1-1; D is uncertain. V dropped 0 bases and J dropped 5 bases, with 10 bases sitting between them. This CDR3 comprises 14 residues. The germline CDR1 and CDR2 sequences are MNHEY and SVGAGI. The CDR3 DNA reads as TGTGCCAGCAGTTACTCGATAGTGGCGACTGAAGCTTTCTTT. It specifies CASSYSIVATEAFF.

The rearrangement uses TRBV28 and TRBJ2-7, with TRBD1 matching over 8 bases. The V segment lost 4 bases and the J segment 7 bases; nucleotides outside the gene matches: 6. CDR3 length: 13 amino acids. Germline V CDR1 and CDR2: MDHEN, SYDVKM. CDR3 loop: CASSYGTGTEQYF. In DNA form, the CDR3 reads TGTGCCAGCAGTTACGGGACAGGCACTGAGCAGTACTTC.

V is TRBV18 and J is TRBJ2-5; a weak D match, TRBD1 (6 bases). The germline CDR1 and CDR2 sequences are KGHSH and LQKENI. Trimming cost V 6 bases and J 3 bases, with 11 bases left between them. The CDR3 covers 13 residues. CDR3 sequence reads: CASSMGAKETQYF. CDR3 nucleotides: TGTGCCAGCTCCATGGGGGCTAAAGAGACCCAGTACTTC.

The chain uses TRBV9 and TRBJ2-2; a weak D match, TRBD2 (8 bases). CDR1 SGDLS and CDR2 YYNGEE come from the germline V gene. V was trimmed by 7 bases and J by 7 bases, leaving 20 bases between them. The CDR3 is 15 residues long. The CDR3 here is CASARGLREVGELFF. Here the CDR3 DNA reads TGTGCCAGCGCCAGGGGGTTGCGGGAGGTCGGGGAGCTGTTTTTT.

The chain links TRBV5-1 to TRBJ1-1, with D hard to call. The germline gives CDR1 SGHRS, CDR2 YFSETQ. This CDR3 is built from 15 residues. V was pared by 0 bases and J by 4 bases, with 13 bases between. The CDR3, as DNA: TGCGCCAGCAGCTTGGTCATCGAGGGAAGCACTGAAGCTTTCTTT. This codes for CASSLVIEGSTEAFF.

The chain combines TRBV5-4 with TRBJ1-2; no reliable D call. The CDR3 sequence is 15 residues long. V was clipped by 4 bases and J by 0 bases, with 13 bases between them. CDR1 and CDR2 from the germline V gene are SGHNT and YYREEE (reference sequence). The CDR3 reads CASSPKGTANYGYTF. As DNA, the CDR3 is TGTGCCAGCAGCCCCAAAGGAACAGCTAACTATGGCTACACCTTC.

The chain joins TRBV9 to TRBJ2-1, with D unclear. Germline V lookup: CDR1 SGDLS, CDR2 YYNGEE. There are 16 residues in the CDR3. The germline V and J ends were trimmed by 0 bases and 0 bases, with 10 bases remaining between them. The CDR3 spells CASSVAVDLSYNEQFF. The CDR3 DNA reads TGTGCCAGCAGCGTAGCGGTGGACCTCTCCTACAATGAGCAGTTCTTC.

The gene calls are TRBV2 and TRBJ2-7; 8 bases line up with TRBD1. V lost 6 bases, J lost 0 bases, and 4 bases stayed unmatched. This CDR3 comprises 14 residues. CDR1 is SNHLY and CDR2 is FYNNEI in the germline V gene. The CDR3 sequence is CASSRDRSSYEQYF. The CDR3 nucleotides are TGTGCCAGCAGCCGGGACAGGAGCTCCTACGAGCAGTACTTC.

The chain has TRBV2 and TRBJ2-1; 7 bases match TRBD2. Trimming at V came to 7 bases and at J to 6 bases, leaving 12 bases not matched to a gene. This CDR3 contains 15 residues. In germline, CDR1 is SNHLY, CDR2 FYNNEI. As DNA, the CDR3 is TGTGCCAGCAAGAGCGGACTAGGGGCCTCCAATGAGCAGTTCTTC. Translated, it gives CASKSGLGASNEQFF.

The CDR3 loop reads CASSQDKGGQGSTDTQYF. CDR3 nucleotides: TGCGCCAGCAGCCAAGATAAAGGGGGGCAGGGTAGCACAGATACGCAGTATTTT. The chain recombines TRBV4-1 with TRBJ2-3, with D perhaps being TRBD1 or TRBD2 (6 bases each). CDR1 and CDR2 (germline): MGHRA, YSYEKL. Trimming shortened V by 0 bases and J by 0 bases, and 16 bases separated the two germline ends. CDR3 length: 18 residues.

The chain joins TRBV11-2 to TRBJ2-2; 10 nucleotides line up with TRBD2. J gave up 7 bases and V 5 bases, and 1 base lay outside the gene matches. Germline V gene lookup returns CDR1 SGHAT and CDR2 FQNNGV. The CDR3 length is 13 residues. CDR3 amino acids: CASSPSGGGELFF. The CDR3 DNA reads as TGTGCCAGCAGCCCTAGCGGGGGCGGGGAGCTGTTTTTT.

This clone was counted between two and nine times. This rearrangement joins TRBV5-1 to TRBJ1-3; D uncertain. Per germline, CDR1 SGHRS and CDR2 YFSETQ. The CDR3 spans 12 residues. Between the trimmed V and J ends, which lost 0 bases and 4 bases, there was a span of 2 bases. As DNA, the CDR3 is TGCGCCAGCAGCTTGGACGGAAACACCATATATTTT. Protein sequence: CASSLDGNTIYF.

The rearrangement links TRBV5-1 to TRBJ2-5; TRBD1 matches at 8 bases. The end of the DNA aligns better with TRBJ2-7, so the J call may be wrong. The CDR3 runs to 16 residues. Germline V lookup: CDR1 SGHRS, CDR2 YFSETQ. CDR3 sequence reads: CASSTQRQGRLYEQYF. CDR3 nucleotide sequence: TGCGCCAGCAGCACCCAACGACAGGGGCGCCTCTACGAGCAGTACTTC.

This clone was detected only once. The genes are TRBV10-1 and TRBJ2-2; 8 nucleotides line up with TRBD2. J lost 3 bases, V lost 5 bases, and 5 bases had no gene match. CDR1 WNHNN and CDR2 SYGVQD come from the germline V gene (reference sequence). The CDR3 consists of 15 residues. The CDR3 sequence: CASSISGSDTGELFF. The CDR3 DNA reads TGCGCCAGCAGTATCAGCGGGAGCGACACCGGGGAGCTGTTTTTT.

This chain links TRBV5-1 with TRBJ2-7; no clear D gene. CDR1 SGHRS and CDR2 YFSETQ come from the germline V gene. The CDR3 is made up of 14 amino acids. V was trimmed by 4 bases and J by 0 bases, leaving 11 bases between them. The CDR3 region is CASSPGRFSYEQYF. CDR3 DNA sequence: TGCGCCAGCAGCCCGGGCCGCTTCTCCTACGAGCAGTACTTC.

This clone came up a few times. CDR3 sequence (DNA): TGTGCTAGTGGTTTGGGGGCTAACTATGGCTACACCTTC. It translates to CASGLGANYGYTF. The rearrangement uses TRBV12-5 and TRBJ1-2; the D is unclear. Trimming removed 1 base at V and 0 bases at J, with 3 bases between. The V gene's germline CDR1 is LGHNT and CDR2 FRNRAP. This CDR3 contains 13 residues.

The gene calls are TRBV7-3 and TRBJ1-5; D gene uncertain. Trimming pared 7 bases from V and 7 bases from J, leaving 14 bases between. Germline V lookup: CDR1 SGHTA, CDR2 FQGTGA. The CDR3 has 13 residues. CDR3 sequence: CASTPVKGQPQHF. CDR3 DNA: TGTGCCAGCACCCCCGTCAAGGGCCAGCCCCAGCATTTT.

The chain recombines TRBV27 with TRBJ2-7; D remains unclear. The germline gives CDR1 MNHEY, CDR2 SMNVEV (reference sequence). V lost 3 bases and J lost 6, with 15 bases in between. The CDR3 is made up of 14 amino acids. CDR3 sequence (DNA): TGTGCCAGCAGTTTGAAAGGGTCCGCCACCGAGCAGTACTTC. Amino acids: CASSLKGSATEQYF.

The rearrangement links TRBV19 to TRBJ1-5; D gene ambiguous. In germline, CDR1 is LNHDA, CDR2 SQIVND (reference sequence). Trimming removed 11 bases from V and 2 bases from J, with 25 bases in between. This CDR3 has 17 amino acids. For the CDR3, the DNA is TGTGCCTCCGACCGGGATAAAGGGTTAAGGGGCAATCAGCCCCAGCATTTT. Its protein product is CASDRDKGLRGNQPQHF.